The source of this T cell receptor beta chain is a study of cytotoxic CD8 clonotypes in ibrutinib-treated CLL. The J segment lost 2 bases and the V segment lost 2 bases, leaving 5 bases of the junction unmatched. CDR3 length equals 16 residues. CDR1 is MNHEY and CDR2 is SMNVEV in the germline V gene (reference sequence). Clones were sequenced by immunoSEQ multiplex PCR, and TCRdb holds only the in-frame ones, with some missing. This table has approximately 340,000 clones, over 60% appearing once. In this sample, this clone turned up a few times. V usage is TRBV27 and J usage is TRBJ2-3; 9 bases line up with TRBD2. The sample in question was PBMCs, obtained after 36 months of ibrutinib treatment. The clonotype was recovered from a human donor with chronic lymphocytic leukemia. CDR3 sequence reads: CASSLRLADITDTQYF. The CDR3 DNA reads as TGTGCCAGCAGTTTAAGACTAGCGGATATCACAGATACGCAGTATTTT.